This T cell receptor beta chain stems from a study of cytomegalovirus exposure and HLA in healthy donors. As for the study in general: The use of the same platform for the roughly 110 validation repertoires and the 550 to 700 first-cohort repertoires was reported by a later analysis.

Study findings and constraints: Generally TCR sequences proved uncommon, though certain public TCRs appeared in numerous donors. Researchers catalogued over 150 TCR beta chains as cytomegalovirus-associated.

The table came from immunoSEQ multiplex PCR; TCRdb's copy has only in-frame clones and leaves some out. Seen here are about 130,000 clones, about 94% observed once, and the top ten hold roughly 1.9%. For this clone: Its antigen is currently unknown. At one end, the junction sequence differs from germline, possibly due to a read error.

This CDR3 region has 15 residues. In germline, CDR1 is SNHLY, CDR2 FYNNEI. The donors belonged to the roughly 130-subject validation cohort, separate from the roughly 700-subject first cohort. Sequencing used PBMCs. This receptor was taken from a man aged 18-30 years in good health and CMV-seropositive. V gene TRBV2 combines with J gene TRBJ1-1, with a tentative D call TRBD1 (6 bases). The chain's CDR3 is CASRPTGNFNIEAFF. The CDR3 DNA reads TGTGCCAGCAGACCAACAGGGAATTTCAACATTGAAGCTTTCTTT.